This entry lists 11 T cell receptor beta chains sequenced from one sample in a study of patients and donors after allogeneic stem cell transplantation. From the RT-PCR reads, TCRdb called clonotypes with MiXCR, one entry per CDR3 protein. This sample has about 230,000 distinct CDR3 sequences; around an eighth occur once, and the top ten carry approximately 10%. Sequences were obtained from blood, either unsorted or a sorted T cell fraction (not recorded which). All receptors come from a human donor who was either an allogeneic HSCT recipient or a stem cell or donor lymphocyte infusion donor (not recorded which). It is not recorded whose cells these are; they may come from a transplant donor.

This clonotype was found a few times. This chain connects TRBV4-3 to TRBJ2-1, with 14 bases matching TRBD2. Germline CDR1 is LGHNA and CDR2 is YSLEER. There are 16 residues in the CDR3. For the CDR3, the DNA is TGCGCTTCCGGGACTAGCGGGGGTGGGTCCTACAATGAGCAGTTCTTC. Encoded protein: CASGTSGGGSYNEQFF.

The rearrangement joins TRBV4-2 to TRBJ2-2; D is possibly TRBD1 or TRBD2 (7 bases each). From germline, CDR1 is LGHNA and CDR2 YNFKEQ. This CDR3 spans 17 amino acids. V was shortened by 8 bases and J by 5 bases, with 24 bases between the two germline ends. CDR3 loop: CASSPKGGGAGTGELFF. The CDR3 coding sequence is TGTGCCAGCTCCCCAAAGGGAGGGGGCGCAGGAACCGGGGAGCTGTTTTTT.

Many counts were recorded for this clonotype. DNA for the CDR3: TGTGCCAGCAGCCCATCAGGGTATGGCTACACCTTC. It yields the protein CASSPSGYGYTF. This chain links TRBV11-2 with TRBJ1-2, with a weak D call TRBD1 (5 bases). The length of the CDR3 is 12 residues. V lost 5 bases and J lost 5, with 9 bases in between. Germline lookup yields CDR1 SGHAT and CDR2 FQNNGV.

This clonotype was counted ten times or more. The chain carries TRBV2 and TRBJ2-7; D unresolved. Trimming stripped 4 bases from V and 5 bases from J, with 15 bases between. Looked up from germline, CDR1 is SNHLY and CDR2 is FYNNEI. The CDR3 runs to 14 residues. CDR3 loop: CASSVGRWSDEQYF. The DNA for the CDR3 is TGTGCCAGCAGTGTTGGCCGCTGGTCCGACGAGCAGTACTTC. The full variable domain, completed using reference TRBV2 and TRBJ2-7, is EPEVTQTPSHQVTQMGQEVILRCVPISNHLYFYWYRQILGQKVEFLVSFYNNEISEKSEIFDDQFSVERPDGSNFTLKIRSTKLEDSAMYFCASSVGRWSDEQYFGPGTRLTVT.

This clonotype was observed a few times. The chain combines TRBV29-1 with TRBJ1-2; the match to TRBD1 covers 10 bases. Germline assignment: CDR1 SQVTM and CDR2 ANQGSEA. The ends lost 7 bases at V and 11 bases at J; junction bases unmatched: 7. The CDR3 loop spans 11 amino acids. The CDR3 sequence is CSARQGAGYTF. Here the CDR3 DNA reads TGCAGCGCAAGACAGGGGGCGGGATACACCTTC.

This clonotype was detected only a few times. The rearrangement uses TRBV9 and TRBJ2-1; 12 nucleotides line up with TRBD2. Germline trimming cut 4 bases from V and 4 bases from J; bases unmatched to any gene: 6. The CDR3 covers 16 residues. Germline CDR1 reads SGDLS; CDR2 reads YYNGEE. The CDR3 coding sequence is TGTGCCAGCAGCCCTACTAGCGGGAGGTTGTACAATGAGCAGTTCTTC. This encodes CASSPTSGRLYNEQFF.

This clonotype was detected only once. The CDR3 region is CASSPEPTGSKNIQYF. The CDR3 coding sequence is TGTGCCAGCAGCCCCGAACCGACAGGAAGCAAAAACATTCAGTACTTC. This rearrangement joins TRBV7-3 to TRBJ2-4; D possibly corresponds to TRBD1 (6 bases). This CDR3 spans 16 amino acids. Germline values: CDR1 SGHTA, CDR2 FQGTGA. V lost 5 bases and J 3 bases, leaving 17 bases between the germline ends.

This clonotype was seen only a few times. The rearrangement joins TRBV6-5 to TRBJ2-1; D might be TRBD2 (7 bases). Trimming removed 2 bases at V and 6 bases at J, with 14 bases between. Per germline, CDR1 MNHEY and CDR2 SVGAGI. CDR3 length: 15 amino acids. CDR3 coding DNA: TGTGCCAGCAGTTACGTCGGGGGGCCCCTCAATGAGCAGTTCTTC. It encodes CASSYVGGPLNEQFF.

This clonotype has just a few counts. The V gene is TRBV20-1, the J gene TRBJ2-5; D is unclear. Germline V CDR1 and CDR2: DFQATT, SNEGSKA (reference sequence). The CDR3 consists of 14 residues. V gave up 0 bases and J gave up 2 bases, with 10 bases separating them. CDR3: CSARDMRFQETQYF. CDR3 nucleotides: TGCAGTGCTAGAGATATGAGGTTTCAAGAGACCCAGTACTTC.

There are many counts of this clonotype. The J gene is TRBJ1-1, the V gene TRBV4-2; D gene unclear. Germline CDR1 reads LGHNA; CDR2 reads YNFKEQ. Trimming removed 4 bases at V and 1 base at J, with 13 bases between. This CDR3 has 15 residues. The CDR3 nucleotides read TGTGCCAGCAGCCGCGGACTAGGGAGGAACACTGAAGCTTTCTTT. Encoded protein: CASSRGLGRNTEAFF.

This clonotype was recorded a few times. V gene TRBV6-1 combines with J gene TRBJ1-2; D is undetermined. Germline CDR1 and CDR2: MNHNS and SASEGT. V lost 5 bases, J lost 3 bases, and 10 bases lay in between. The CDR3 has 13 residues. In DNA form, the CDR3 reads TGTGCCAGCAGTATGGACGGAGACTATGGCTACACCTTC. Protein product: CASSMDGDYGYTF.